Listed below are T cell receptor beta chains from one sample, sequenced in a study of technical replicates of blood from a handful of donors. Clones were sequenced by immunoSEQ multiplex PCR, and TCRdb holds only the in-frame ones, with some missing. The table includes tens of thousands of clones, 85% to 95% detected once. Sequencing input: T cells isolated from PBMCs. All receptors derive from a human donor in good health. Each CDR3 is given with its conserved first and last residue. The D gene is left open where the match is weak. Clone size is given for some rows only: seen once, a few or many times, or a class if the clone is expanded.

d_call	j_call	clone_size	v_call	cdr3_nt	cdr3_aa
NA	TRBJ2-3	NA	TRBV7-7	TGTGCCAGCAGCTCAGGCCTTCTAAGCACAGATACGCAGTATTTT	CASSSGLLSTDTQYF
NA	TRBJ2-1	once	TRBV15	TGTGCCACCAGTATCCGGGACTTCCTCAGCGACTACAATGAGCAGTTCTTC	CATSIRDFLSDYNEQFF
TRBD2	TRBJ2-5	NA	TRBV6-5	TGTGCCAGCAGTTTCCCGTCGGGGGGAATCCAGACCCAGTACTTC	CASSFPSGGIQTQYF
NA	TRBJ2-3	NA	TRBV7-3	TGTGCCAGCAGCTTAAGTAGCGGATACACAGATACGCAGTATTTT	CASSLSSGYTDTQYF
TRBD1	TRBJ1-4	NA	TRBV7-9	TGTGCCAGCAGCTTAGGGGGACAGAGTGAAAAACTGTTTTTT	CASSLGGQSEKLFF
TRBD1	TRBJ2-3	NA	TRBV5-1	TGCGCCAGCAGCTTGGAGTTCAGGGGGCGGGGAGATACGCAGTATTTT	CASSLEFRGRGDTQYF
TRBD1	TRBJ2-3	NA	TRBV5-6	TGTGCCAGCAGCCCCCCAGGGGGCAGGAATACGCAGTATTTT	CASSPPGGRNTQYF
TRBD2	TRBJ2-1	once	TRBV5-6	TGTGCCAGCAGTTCGGGACTAGCCTACAATGAGCAGTTCTTC	CASSSGLAYNEQFF
TRBD1	TRBJ1-1	once	TRBV2	TGTGCCAGCAGTGAATCGGGACAGGGTAACACTGAAGCTTTCTTT	CASSESGQGNTEAFF
TRBD2	TRBJ2-1	NA	TRBV29-1	TGCAGCGTTGAATATCGGAGCGGGAGAGTAGATGAGCAGTTCTTC	CSVEYRSGRVDEQFF
NA	TRBJ1-3	NA	TRBV7-2	TGTGCCAGCAGCCCAAGCGGGAGGCCCACCGAAGCTGGAAACACCATATATTTT	CASSPSGRPTEAGNTIYF
NA	TRBJ1-5	once	TRBV13	TGTGCCAGCAGCTTAGGCGAGGGCCGCAATCAGCCCCAGCATTTT	CASSLGEGRNQPQHF
NA	TRBJ2-5	few	TRBV4-3	TGCGCCAGCAGCCAAGAGAGGGCGGTAGAGACCCAGTACTTC	CASSQERAVETQYF
NA	TRBJ1-1	NA	TRBV6-5	TGTGCCAGCAGTTACTCGAATTCGGGAAACACTGAAGCTTTCTTT	CASSYSNSGNTEAFF
NA	TRBJ2-3	NA	TRBV4-3	TGCGCCAGCAGCCTCCGATCGACAGGCTCAGATACGCAGTATTTT	CASSLRSTGSDTQYF
NA	TRBJ1-1	NA	TRBV28	TGTGCCAGCAGTCAGAGACGGGGAAGACGGAACACTGAAGCTTTCTTT	CASSQRRGRRNTEAFF
TRBD1	TRBJ1-2	NA	TRBV28	TGTGCCAGCAGTTCATTACGACCGAGAGGGGGACAGGGGGTGGCCCACTATGGCTACACCTTC	CASSSLRPRGGQGVAHYGYTF
NA	TRBJ2-3	NA	TRBV11-1	TGTGCCAGCAGCTTAATCCGGGGAGCCGATACGCAGTATTTT	CASSLIRGADTQYF
TRBD1	TRBJ1-1	NA	TRBV28	TGTGCCAGCAGTTCCCCACTCCAGGACAGGGACGCTTTCTTT	CASSSPLQDRDAFF
NA	TRBJ1-5	NA	TRBV7-2	TGTGCCAGCAGCTTAGGATCGGTTTCCAATCAGCCCCAGCATTTT	CASSLGSVSNQPQHF
TRBD2	TRBJ2-1	NA	TRBV10-3	TGTGCCATCAGGAGACTAGCTCCTGATGAGCAGTTCTTC	CAIRRLAPDEQFF
NA	TRBJ2-7	NA	TRBV6-1	TGTGCCAGCAACCCGGGGGTCTCCTACGAGCAGTACTTC	CASNPGVSYEQYF
TRBD1	TRBJ2-7	NA	TRBV27	TGTGCCAGCACCTTTTCGGGACAGATTCCCTACGAGCAGTACTTC	CASTFSGQIPYEQYF
TRBD1	TRBJ2-6	NA	TRBV27	TGTGCCAGCAGTTTAGGGGGACAGTTCGCCGAGACCTCTGGGGCCAACGTCCTGACTTTC	CASSLGGQFAETSGANVLTF
TRBD1	TRBJ1-1	NA	TRBV13	TGTGCCAGCAGCGTTAAGGGGGCGGCGGGCATGAACACTGAAGCTTTCTTT	CASSVKGAAGMNTEAFF
NA	TRBJ2-7	NA	TRBV13	TGTGCCAGCAGCTTAGGAGCAAGTGTATACGAGCAGTACTTC	CASSLGASVYEQYF
TRBD1	TRBJ2-3	NA	TRBV28	TGTGCCAGCAGCCGACAGGGGACTAGCACAGATACGCAGTATTTT	CASSRQGTSTDTQYF
NA	TRBJ2-1	once	TRBV11-2	TGTGCCAGCAGCCCCAGGGGTTCCTCCTACAATGAGCAGTTCTTC	CASSPRGSSYNEQFF
NA	TRBJ1-1	NA	TRBV27	TGTGCCAGCAGTTTAGGGGCTGACACTGAAGCTTTCTTT	CASSLGADTEAFF
TRBD1	TRBJ2-5	NA	TRBV10-3	TGTGCCATCAGTGAGACCGGGACAGGGGGGGAGACCCAGTACTTC	CAISETGTGGETQYF
NA	TRBJ2-1	NA	TRBV28	TGTGCCAGCAGTTTTAGGACTGTAGACAATGAGCAGTTCTTC	CASSFRTVDNEQFF
NA	TRBJ2-7	NA	TRBV9	TGTGCCAGCAGCGCAGGGGACGTCGGCTACGAGCAGTACTTC	CASSAGDVGYEQYF